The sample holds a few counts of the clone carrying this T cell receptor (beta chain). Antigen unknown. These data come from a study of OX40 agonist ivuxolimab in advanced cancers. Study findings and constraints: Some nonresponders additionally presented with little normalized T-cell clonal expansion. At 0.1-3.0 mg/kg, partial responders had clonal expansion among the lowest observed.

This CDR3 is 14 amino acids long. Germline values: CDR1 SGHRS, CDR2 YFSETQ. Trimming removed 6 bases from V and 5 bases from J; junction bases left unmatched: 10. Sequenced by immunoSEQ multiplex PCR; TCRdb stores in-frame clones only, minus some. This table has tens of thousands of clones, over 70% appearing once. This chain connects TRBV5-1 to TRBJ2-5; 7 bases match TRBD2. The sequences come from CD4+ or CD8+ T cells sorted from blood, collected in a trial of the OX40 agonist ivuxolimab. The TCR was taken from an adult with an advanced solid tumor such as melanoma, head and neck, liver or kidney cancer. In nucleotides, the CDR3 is TGCGCCAGCACCGACGAAACTAGCGCGGAGACCCAGTACTTC. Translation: CASTDETSAETQYF.